Reported below is one TCR beta chain. Its antigen is still unknown. This specimen belongs to a study of beta chain features in type 1 diabetes. Study outcomes and limitations: The study found moderately but significantly shorter TCRB CDR3s in all four CD4+ subsets of Type 1 diabetes patients. The naive, central memory and Treg TCRB repertoires looked more alike in patients than they did in healthy donors.

Every isolated RNA sample was fully reverse transcribed, so sequencing captured expressed TCRB transcripts. About 3.57 million reads were obtained on average from naive, central memory and regulatory T cell samples. TCRdb's table, derived via immunoSEQ multiplex PCR, lists solely in-frame clones and lacks some. The profile shows 680,000 or so clones, around 15% of them singletons. This receptor was taken from a man between 18 and 35 years old with type 1 diabetes. The sample was naive CD4+ T cells from blood.

The CDR3 bases are TGTGCCAGCAGCTTACGACAGGGTCTCGGAGAGCAGTACTTC. Protein product: CASSLRQGLGEQYF. V is TRBV7-9 and J is TRBJ2-7; 7 positions match TRBD1. Trimming removed 2 bases from V and 7 bases from J; junction bases left unmatched: 8. CDR3 size: 14 residues. Germline assignment: CDR1 SEHNR and CDR2 FQNEAQ (reference sequence).